These 21 T cell receptor beta chains were all obtained from the same sample, sequenced in a study of read filtering for tumor transcriptome and immune sequencing. From about 0.4 ug of RNA, a library with molecular barcoded alpha/delta and beta/gamma adaptors was made. TCRdb reanalysed the reads using MiXCR and keeps one entry per CDR3 protein. The table has 5,000 to 6,500 distinct CDR3 sequences, around 22% seen once; the top ten hold 48%. The sample consisted of a population of CD138-negative cells sorted from bone marrow. Every receptor here comes from a donor aged 40 or over with multiple myeloma.

In this sample, this clonotype turned up a few times. One end of the junction fails to match germline, which may point to a read error. This chain links TRBV7-2 with TRBJ2-1; D possibly uses TRBD1 or TRBD2 (6 bases each). Looked up from germline, CDR1 is SGHTA and CDR2 is FQGNSA. This CDR3 has 16 residues. CDR3 in amino acids: CASSSRGGKLHNERSF. CDR3 coding DNA: TGTGCCAGCAGCTCTAGAGGGGGGAAACTCCACAATGAGCGGTCCTTC.

Of note for this clonotype: One end of the junction does not line up with germline, which may come from a read error. The rearrangement joins TRBV4-3 to TRBJ2-3; D is perhaps TRBD2 (6 bases). The germline V gene has CDR1 LGHNA and CDR2 YSLEER. The CDR3 extends over 17 amino acids. The CDR3 sequence: CASSQEPGVVGADTQYF. CDR3 sequence (DNA): TGCGCCAGCAGCCAAGAGCCGGGGGTGGTCGGAGCAGATACACAGTATTTT.

The genes are TRBV20-1 and TRBJ2-1; 10 bases fit TRBD2. Germline CDR1 reads DFQATT; CDR2 reads SNEGSKA (reference sequence). The length of the CDR3 is 15 residues. The junction had 12 bases not matched to a gene; V was cut back by 7 bases and J by 6 bases. CDR3 protein: CSVAASGSIGNEQFF. CDR3 nucleotides: TGCAGTGTAGCGGCTAGCGGGAGCATAGGCAATGAGCAGTTCTTC.

This clonotype is deemed medium-sized. V usage is TRBV6-2 or TRBV6-3 and J usage is TRBJ2-7; 8 bases line up with TRBD1. CDR1 is MNHEY and CDR2 is SVGEGT in the germline V gene. This CDR3 region has 13 residues. The ends lost 7 bases at V and 5 bases at J; junction bases unmatched: 7. CDR3 sequence (DNA): TGTGCCAGCACCGACAGGGGAGAGGACGAGCAGTACTTC. Protein: CASTDRGEDEQYF.

This clonotype is termed medium-sized (0.01 to 0.1%). The rearrangement uses TRBV20-1 and TRBJ2-7; 8 nucleotides match TRBD2. The CDR3 totals 15 residues. Germline V CDR1 and CDR2: DFQATT, SNEGSKA (reference sequence). The V gene end was trimmed by 0 bases and the J gene end by 2 bases; junction bases not matched to a gene: 6. The CDR3 loop is CSARERGADPYEQYF. The CDR3, as DNA: TGCAGTGCTAGAGAGCGGGGGGCCGATCCCTACGAGCAGTACTTC.

In this sample, this clonotype turned up many times. A much bigger clone sits one base away, suggesting this may be a read error. The V and J genes are TRBV6-5 and TRBJ2-1; 8 nucleotides align to TRBD2. The length of the CDR3 is 15 residues. CDR1 is MNHEY and CDR2 is SVGAGI in the germline V gene. CDR3 DNA sequence: TGTGCCAGCAGTACGAGCGGGGGCTCCTACAGTGAGCAGTTCTTC. It is translated as CASSTSGGSYSEQFF.

About this clonotype: This is likely an artifact of a read error, given a far larger clone one base away. This sequence joins TRBV7-8 and TRBJ1-1; D is possibly TRBD1 (5 bases). Near its end, the DNA agrees better with TRBJ1-6, so the J call may be wrong. Germline V gene lookup returns CDR1 SGHVS and CDR2 FQNEAQ. The CDR3 has 15 residues. The CDR3 bases are TGTGCCATCAGCTTACGGGACCGAAATAATTCACCCCTCCACTTT. Its translation is CAISLRDRNNSPLHF.

This clonotype was observed many times. A single base is all that separates this from a far larger clone, so a read error is likely. The chain uses TRBV6-1 and TRBJ2-1; 13 bases align to TRBD2. The CDR3 is 15 residues long. Germline values: CDR1 MNHNS, CDR2 SASEGT. As DNA, the CDR3 is TGTGCCAGCAGTGTACCGGGACTAGCGGGAATGGAGCAGCTCTTC. It yields the protein CASSVPGLAGMEQLF.

Notes on this clonotype: Since a far larger clone is one base different, this is likely a read error. The genes are TRBV6-1 and TRBJ2-1, with 13 nucleotides matching TRBD2. CDR1 MNHNS and CDR2 SASEGT come from the germline V gene. The CDR3 has 15 amino acids. CDR3 residues: CVSSVPGLAGMEQFF. The DNA for the CDR3 is TGTGTCAGCAGTGTACCGGGACTAGCGGGAATGGAGCAGTTCTTC.

This clonotype occurred many times. V gene TRBV7-2 combines with J gene TRBJ2-3; 8 bases are a match to TRBD2. The germline gives CDR1 SGHTA, CDR2 FQGNSA. The J segment lost 9 bases and the V segment lost 5 bases, leaving 7 bases of the junction unmatched. CDR3 size: 13 residues. The CDR3 spells CASSRGTRGTQYF. CDR3 DNA: TGTGCCAGCAGCCGCGGGACTAGGGGAACGCAGTATTTT. Full variable domain (remainder filled in from reference TRBV7-2 and TRBJ2-3): GAGVSQSPSNKVTEKGKDVELRCDPISGHTALYWYRQSLGQGLEFLIYFQGNSAPDKSGLPSDRFSAERTGGSVSTLTIQRTQQEDSAVYLCASSRGTRGTQYFGPGTRLTVL.

V gene TRBV12-3 or TRBV12-4 combines with J gene TRBJ1-4, with D hard to call. The CDR3 totals 15 residues. Trimming shortened V by 6 bases and J by 0 bases, and 11 bases separated the two germline ends. The CDR3 loop is CASRGQVSTNEKLFF. CDR3 DNA sequence: TGTGCCAGCAGAGGCCAAGTTTCAACTAATGAAAAACTGTTTTTT.

This clonotype has ten or more counts. The chain employs TRBV29-1 and TRBJ2-3, with D possibly being TRBD1 (6 bases). The CDR3 is made up of 15 amino acids. Trimming took off 3 bases at V and 4 bases at J, with 17 bases between the two ends. Germline V CDR1 and CDR2: SQVTM, ANQGSEA. The CDR3 spells CSVEDSEVTADTQYF. The CDR3 nucleotides read TGCAGCGTTGAGGACAGCGAGGTGACGGCAGATACGCAGTATTTT.

With regard to this clonotype: The CDR3 end shows no conserved phenylalanine or tryptophan, and so a read error is likely. The J gene is TRBJ2-3, the V gene TRBV5-1; D tentatively fits TRBD1 or TRBD2 (5 bases each). This CDR3 has 16 amino acids. V was shortened by 4 bases and J by 3 bases, with 18 bases between the two germline ends. Looked up from germline, CDR1 is SGHRS and CDR2 is YFSETQ. The chain's CDR3 is CASSMGVGTATDTQYL. The CDR3 nucleotides are TGCGCCAGCAGCATGGGGGTAGGGACCGCTACAGATACGCAGTATCTT.

V is TRBV10-3 and J is TRBJ2-7, with D maybe TRBD1 (6 bases). CDR1 ENHRY and CDR2 SYGVKD come from the germline V gene. V shed 6 bases and J shed 2 bases, with 14 bases lying between them. This CDR3 region has 14 residues. The CDR3, as DNA: TGTGCCATCAGGCTGGGGGACACCCCCTACGAGCAGTACTTC. The encoded protein is CAIRLGDTPYEQYF.

Many counts were recorded for this clonotype. The rearrangement joins TRBV29-1 to TRBJ2-1, with a possible D match to TRBD2 (6 bases). The CDR3 contains 14 residues. Per the germline V gene, CDR1 is SQVTM and CDR2 is ANQGSEA. V lost 6 bases and J 6 bases, leaving 18 bases between the germline ends. In nucleotides, the CDR3 is TGCAGCGTCTTCGGGGGTCTTGGACTCAATGAGCAGTTCTTC. Protein: CSVFGGLGLNEQFF.

With respect to this clonotype: Germline and junction disagree at one end, which may indicate a read error. V is TRBV29-1 and J is TRBJ1-1, with D tentatively TRBD1 (6 bases). The CDR3 length is 11 residues. The V gene's germline CDR1 is SQVTM and CDR2 ANQGSEA. The CDR3 DNA reads TGCAGTGTTGCGGACAGCCCTGAAGCTTCCTTT. Amino acid sequence: CSVADSPEASF.

This clonotype showed up many times. A much bigger clone sits one base away, suggesting this may be a read error. Since the CDR3 does not end with the conserved phenylalanine or tryptophan, this likely comes from a read error. The rearrangement joins TRBV10-2 to TRBJ2-3, with 10 bases matching TRBD2. Trimming at V came to 6 bases and at J to 0 bases, leaving 6 bases not matched to a gene. The CDR3 has 16 residues. Per the germline V gene, CDR1 is WSHSY and CDR2 is SAAADI. The DNA of the CDR3 is TGCGCCAGCAGGGGGACTAGCGCTATTAGCACAGATACGCAGTATCTT. It specifies CASRGTSAISTDTQYL.

This clonotype was seen a few times. The chain couples TRBV20-1 to TRBJ1-2; D unclear. Between the trimmed V and J ends, which lost 4 bases and 1 base, there was a span of 7 bases. This CDR3 comprises 12 residues. Germline V gene lookup returns CDR1 DFQATT and CDR2 SNEGSKA (reference sequence). This CDR3 reads CSAKDRNYGYTF. In DNA form, the CDR3 reads TGCAGTGCTAAAGACCGTAACTATGGCTACACCTTC.

This clonotype was seen repeatedly, ten times or more. The chain uses TRBV6-2 or TRBV6-3 and TRBJ2-1, with 12 nucleotides matching TRBD2. V shed 4 bases, J shed 3 bases, and the junction held 10 bases outside the gene matches. This CDR3 is 18 amino acids long. Germline CDR1 and CDR2: MNHEY and SVGEGT. The CDR3 bases are TGTGCCAGCAGTTCCCCGACTAGCGGGAGTTTGATCTACAATGAGCAGTTCTTC. Its translation: CASSSPTSGSLIYNEQFF.

On this clonotype itself: The germline gene is not matched at one end of the junction; a read error may be the cause. The V and J genes are TRBV2 and TRBJ2-2; 7 nucleotides line up with TRBD1. Looked up from germline, CDR1 is SNHLY and CDR2 is FYNNEI. There are 14 residues in the CDR3. The CDR3 reads CAGSVGQVPGGLFF. For the CDR3, the DNA is TGTGCCGGCAGCGTTGGACAGGTCCCAGGGGGGCTGTTTTTT.

Concerning this clonotype: Given the absence of the conserved phenylalanine or tryptophan at the CDR3 end, a read error is likely. The rearrangement joins TRBV19 to TRBJ2-2; D is unresolved. The CDR3 extends over 13 amino acids. The V end was cut by 7 bases, the J end by 9 bases, with 15 bases between. Looked up from germline, CDR1 is LNHDA and CDR2 is SQIVND (reference sequence). CDR3 in amino acids: CASTLTETRELFL. The CDR3 nucleotides are TGTGCCAGTACCCTCACTGAGACCCGGGAGCTGTTTTTA.